Following are 9 T cell receptor beta chains from one sample sequenced in a study of tissue T cells after allogeneic stem cell transplantation. Libraries were prepared by immunoSEQ multiplex PCR; TCRdb keeps only in-frame clonotypes and omits some of them. The profile shows roughly 25,000 clones, roughly 70% of them singletons. The specimen was tissue from the ileum, collected at autopsy. The receptor set was obtained from a female donor older than 55 with lung cancer.

This clone turned up a few times. The gene calls are TRBV7-3 and TRBJ2-2; D not certain. CDR1 SGHTA and CDR2 FQGTGA come from the germline V gene. CDR3 length: 13 amino acids. V was trimmed by 5 bases and J by 1 base, leaving 5 bases between them. The CDR3 here is CASSTWNTGELFF. The CDR3 nucleotides read TGTGCCAGCAGCACTTGGAACACCGGGGAGCTGTTTTTT.

J is TRBJ2-1 and V is TRBV18, with D tentatively TRBD2 (5 bases). The CDR3 spans 14 residues. CDR1 is KGHSH, CDR2 LQKENI, per germline. V lost 5 bases and J lost 0, with 8 bases in between. DNA of the CDR3: TGTGCCAGCTCAGGTGGGAGCTCCTACAATGAGCAGTTCTTC. Translating gives CASSGGSSYNEQFF.

V gene TRBV18 combines with J gene TRBJ2-5; 10 bases agree with TRBD2. The CDR3 is made up of 14 amino acids. Germline CDR1 and CDR2: KGHSH and LQKENI. With V trimmed by 6 bases and J by 4 bases, 5 bases remained unmatched. The chain's CDR3 is CASSSGRAPETQYF. Here the CDR3 DNA reads TGTGCCAGCTCGAGCGGGAGGGCCCCAGAGACCCAGTACTTC.

This clone is medium-sized (0.01 to 0.1%) by share. The chain joins TRBV5-5 to TRBJ1-5; possibly TRBD1 for D (6 bases). V lost 0 bases to trimming and J lost 10 bases, with 17 bases between them. CDR3 size: 15 residues. Germline V CDR1 and CDR2: SGHKS, YYEKEE (reference sequence). Written as DNA, the CDR3 is TGTGCCAGCAGCTTGGCCGGGACAACAATTGGTCCCCAGCATTTT. Its translation: CASSLAGTTIGPQHF.

The chain couples TRBV11-3 to TRBJ2-1; 11 bases agree with TRBD2. Losses at the gene ends were 5 bases for V and 3 bases for J; bases not matched to a gene: 3. The CDR3 sequence is 15 residues long. Germline V CDR1 and CDR2: SGHNT, YENEEA. The CDR3, as DNA: TGTGCCAGCAGCCGTACTAGCGGGGGCTACAATGAGCAGTTCTTC. This gives the protein CASSRTSGGYNEQFF.

The chain recombines TRBV27 with TRBJ2-7, with TRBD2 as a possible D gene (6 bases). Deletions cut 5 bases from V and 3 bases from J, with 17 bases between. The CDR3 sequence is 15 residues long. The germline CDR1 and CDR2 sequences are MNHEY and SMNVEV (reference sequence). The CDR3 is CASSRGRGDFYEQYF. The DNA for the CDR3 is TGTGCCAGCAGTCGAGGGCGAGGGGACTTCTACGAGCAGTACTTC.

V and J are TRBV7-7 and TRBJ2-1, with TRBD2 as a possible D gene (7 bases). Germline V CDR1 and CDR2: SSHAT, FNYEAQ (reference sequence). There are 17 residues in the CDR3. V was trimmed by 0 bases and J by 5 bases, leaving 17 bases between them. CDR3 sequence (DNA): TGTGCCAGCAGCTTAGCGCTGTTCGGGGGGCAGGACAATGAGCAGTTCTTC. Amino acid sequence: CASSLALFGGQDNEQFF.

This chain connects TRBV19 to TRBJ1-2; 7 bases agree with TRBD1. V lost 4 bases and J lost 4; bases outside the gene matches: 9. The V gene's germline CDR1 is LNHDA and CDR2 SQIVND (reference sequence). CDR3 length: 15 amino acids. DNA for the CDR3: TGTGCCAGTAGTACAATTACAGGGGTAGGCTATGGCTACACCTTC. It encodes CASSTITGVGYGYTF.

This rearrangement joins TRBV23-1 to TRBJ1-5, with D unclear. TRBV23-1 is an ORF, with its function uncertain. The CDR3 spans 12 residues. V lost 7 bases and J lost 7, with 11 bases in between. CDR3 region: CASTPLLQPQHF. The DNA for the CDR3 is TGCGCCAGCACCCCGCTCCTCCAGCCCCAGCATTTT.